The 27 T cell receptor beta chains below come from one sample, sequenced in a study of ipilimumab plus nivolumab after autologous stem cell transplantation. Here immunoSEQ multiplex PCR was the method, and the copy in TCRdb shows in-frame clones only, minus some. The sample shows some 46,000 clones, 88% of them seen only once. The source was PBMCs, collected in a trial of ipilimumab plus nivolumab as post-transplant consolidation. These receptors were collected from a male donor with multiple myeloma.

V gene TRBV7-2 combines with J gene TRBJ2-1, with 7 bases matching TRBD1. Germline CDR1 is SGHTA and CDR2 is FQGNSA. There are 15 residues in the CDR3. J lost 2 bases, V lost 3 bases, and 4 bases had no gene match. CDR3 amino acids: CASSLRTGTYNEQFF. CDR3 in DNA: TGTGCCAGCAGCTTGCGGACAGGCACCTACAATGAGCAGTTCTTC. The complete variable domain, with remaining parts taken from reference TRBV7-2 and TRBJ2-1, reads GAGVSQSPSNKVTEKGKDVELRCDPISGHTALYWYRQSLGQGLEFLIYFQGNSAPDKSGLPSDRFSAERTGGSVSTLTIQRTQQEDSAVYLCASSLRTGTYNEQFFGPGTRLTVL.

The rearrangement joins TRBV6-5 to TRBJ2-2; 9 bases map to TRBD1. With 8 bases clipped from V and 2 bases from J, the junction kept 6 bases outside the gene matches. This CDR3 has 15 amino acids. Germline lookup yields CDR1 MNHEY and CDR2 SVGAGI. The CDR3 sequence: CASRTGGPNTGELFF. The CDR3 nucleotides read TGTGCCAGCCGTACAGGGGGCCCCAACACCGGGGAGCTGTTTTTT.

The genes are TRBV21-1 and TRBJ2-7; TRBD1 reflects the table's D call only, with no check against the DNA. TRBV21-1 is reported as a pseudogene. The CDR3 loop spans 17 amino acids. CDR3 coding DNA: TGTGCCAGCAGTCCCCTGCCCGCAGGGGACAGCTCCTACGAGCAGTACTTC. Protein product: CASSPLPAGDSSYEQYF.

The table lists this clone with a count of one. The chain employs TRBV19 and TRBJ1-5; TRBD1 is a possible D gene (5 bases). V lost 7 bases and J lost 0, with 13 bases in between. The length of the CDR3 is 15 residues. CDR1 is LNHDA and CDR2 is SQIVND in the germline V gene (reference sequence). The CDR3 nucleotides are TGTGCCAGTACCCGGACACTAAGTAGCAATCAGCCCCAGCATTTT. Translation gives CASTRTLSSNQPQHF.

V and J are TRBV5-1 and TRBJ2-2; either TRBD1 or TRBD2 may supply D (5 bases each). The CDR3 is 17 residues long. Between the trimmed V and J ends, which lost 3 bases and 2 bases, there was a span of 17 bases. Germline V gene data show CDR1 as SGHRS and CDR2 as YFSETQ. The CDR3 DNA reads TGCGCCAGCAGCTCCTCTCCGGGACGGACTAACACCGGGGAGCTGTTTTTT. Its protein is CASSSSPGRTNTGELFF.

This chain uses TRBV5-1 with TRBJ1-1; TRBD1 might be the D (6 bases). Germline CDR1 SGHRS, CDR2 YFSETQ. The CDR3 runs to 14 residues. Trimming took 5 bases from V and 4 from J, leaving 15 bases between them. The CDR3 DNA sequence: TGCGCCAGCAGTTACGAGGGGGAGGTCACTGAAGCTTTCTTT. This gives the protein CASSYEGEVTEAFF.

This chain joins TRBV19 and TRBJ1-1, with D tentatively TRBD1 (6 bases). The CDR3 loop spans 15 amino acids. Trimming cost V 6 bases and J 5 bases, with 19 bases left between them. Per the germline V gene, CDR1 is LNHDA and CDR2 is SQIVND (reference sequence). In nucleotides, the CDR3 is TGTGCCAGTAGATGGACAGATTTTACTACTACTGAAGCTTTCTTT. It translates to CASRWTDFTTTEAFF. The whole variable domain, filled in from reference TRBV19 and TRBJ1-1, reads DGGITQSPKYLFRKEGQNVTLSCEQNLNHDAMYWYRQDPGQGLRLIYYSQIVNDFQKGDIAEGYSVSREKKESFPLTVTSAQKNPTAFYLCASRWTDFTTTEAFFGQGTRLTVV.

This chain connects TRBV4-1 to TRBJ2-7; TRBD2 might be the D (5 bases). V was trimmed by 0 bases and J by 7 bases, leaving 19 bases between them. Per the germline V gene, CDR1 is MGHRA and CDR2 is YSYEKL. The CDR3 covers 16 residues. CDR3 nucleotide sequence: TGCGCCAGCAGCCAAGATCGCCTCCTTGTGGAGCGGGAGCAGTACTTC. Amino acid sequence: CASSQDRLLVEREQYF.

V usage is TRBV2 and J usage is TRBJ1-2, with 8 bases aligning to TRBD1. CDR3 size: 14 residues. The germline CDR1 and CDR2 sequences are SNHLY and FYNNEI. Losses at the gene ends were 1 base for V and 4 bases for J; bases not matched to a gene: 2. The CDR3, as DNA: TGTGCCAGCAGTGAAGGGACAGGGACCTATGGCTACACCTTC. This codes for CASSEGTGTYGYTF.

The chain uses TRBV15 and TRBJ2-7; 7 bases map to TRBD2. The CDR3 contains 14 residues. Germline V gene lookup returns CDR1 LNHNV and CDR2 YYDKDF (reference sequence). V lost 5 bases, J lost 6 bases, and 10 bases stayed unmatched. The CDR3 is CATSPQRGSGEQYF. The CDR3 DNA sequence: TGTGCCACCAGCCCCCAGCGGGGCTCGGGCGAGCAGTACTTC.

The chain recombines TRBV6-1 with TRBJ2-1, with unresolved D. Germline V lookup: CDR1 MNHNS, CDR2 SASEGT. CDR3 length: 12 residues. Trimming removed 1 base from V and 7 bases from J, with 5 bases in between. The CDR3 DNA reads TGTGCCAGCAGTGAAGGGGTTAATGAGCAGTTCTTC. Its translation is CASSEGVNEQFF.

This chain connects TRBV28 to TRBJ2-7, with D possibly TRBD2 on 5 matching bases. The germline CDR1 and CDR2 sequences are MDHEN and SYDVKM. V lost 3 bases and J lost 9, with 9 bases in between. The CDR3 runs to 11 residues. The CDR3 DNA reads as TGTGCCAGCAGTTTTGGAGGTAGGCAGTACTTC. Protein: CASSFGGRQYF.

The J gene is TRBJ2-5, the V gene TRBV27, with D unresolved. The J call could be wrong; TRBJ2-7 is a better fit for the DNA end. CDR1 is MNHEY, CDR2 SMNVEV, per germline (reference sequence). The CDR3 consists of 13 residues. CDR3 region: CASSTYSYYEQYF. In DNA, the CDR3 is TGTGCCAGCAGTACCTATAGCTACTACGAGCAGTACTTC.

Regarding this clone: Other DNA sequences from this sample encode an identical CDR3 as well. The rearrangement joins TRBV5-1 to TRBJ1-3, with TRBD1 matching 7 bases. V gave up 0 bases and J gave up 4 bases; unmatched junction bases: 4. CDR3 length: 15 residues. The V gene's germline CDR1 is SGHRS and CDR2 YFSETQ. In nucleotides, the CDR3 is TGCGCCAGCAGCTTGGGAGGGGGCGCAGGAAACACCATATATTTT. The encoded protein is CASSLGGGAGNTIYF. Looking up the rest from reference TRBV5-1 and TRBJ1-3 gives the full variable domain: KAGVTQTPRYLIKTRGQQVTLSCSPISGHRSVSWYQQTPGQGLQFLFEYFSETQRNKGNFPGRFSGRQFSNSRSEMNVSTLELGDSALYLCASSLGGGAGNTIYFGEGSWLTVV.

CDR3 DNA: TGTGCCGGAAATAGGGGGAGGTTAAATGGCTACACCTTC. Its protein product is CAGNRGRLNGYTF. V and J are TRBV30 and TRBJ1-2; weak D call: TRBD1 (6 bases). V was shortened by 8 bases and J by 6 bases, with 19 bases between the two germline ends. The CDR3 loop spans 13 amino acids. Germline CDR1 and CDR2: GTSNPN and SVGIG (reference sequence).

The chain combines TRBV7-2 with TRBJ2-3; D possibly corresponds to TRBD2 (6 bases). The CDR3 sequence is 17 residues long. Deletions cut 0 bases from V and 4 bases from J, with 17 bases between. CDR1 SGHTA and CDR2 FQGNSA come from the germline V gene. Here the CDR3 DNA reads TGTGCCAGCAGCTTAGCGCTAACCGGGGGTAGTGCAGATACGCAGTATTTT. Amino acid sequence: CASSLALTGGSADTQYF.

The rearrangement links TRBV18 to TRBJ2-6; 7 positions agree with TRBD2. The CDR3 contains 20 residues. J lost 0 bases, V lost 2 bases, and 13 bases had no gene match. Germline assignment: CDR1 KGHSH and CDR2 LQKENI. CDR3 DNA: TGTGCCAGCTCACCAAAGGGGTGGCTAGCGGATTTCTCTGGGGCCAACGTCCTGACTTTC. Translated: CASSPKGWLADFSGANVLTF.

V gene TRBV28 combines with J gene TRBJ2-7; the match to TRBD2 covers 10 bases. Per the germline V gene, CDR1 is MDHEN and CDR2 is SYDVKM. The CDR3 contains 18 residues. The J segment lost 3 bases and the V segment lost 5 bases, leaving 16 bases of the junction unmatched. CDR3: CASSLAGADLGSDYEQYF. As DNA, the CDR3 is TGTGCCAGCAGTCTAGCGGGAGCCGACCTTGGATCGGACTACGAGCAGTACTTC.

V usage is TRBV11-2 and J usage is TRBJ2-7; 8 nucleotides align to TRBD1. CDR1 and CDR2 (germline): SGHAT, FQNNGV. V gave up 4 bases and J gave up 7 bases; unmatched junction bases: 12. The CDR3 extends over 15 amino acids. CDR3 coding DNA: TGTGCCAGCAGCTCCAGAGGACAGGGTACTGGTGAGCAGTACTTC. Translating it yields CASSSRGQGTGEQYF.

This chain joins TRBV6-5 and TRBJ1-1; possibly TRBD1 for D (6 bases). Germline loops: CDR1 MNHEY, CDR2 SVGAGI. This CDR3 is 11 amino acids long. The germline V and J ends were trimmed by 6 bases and 10 bases, with 12 bases remaining between them. CDR3 in amino acids: CASRGGRGAFF. CDR3 sequence (DNA): TGTGCCAGCAGGGGGGGGCGCGGAGCTTTCTTT.

The chain joins TRBV21-1 to TRBJ2-7; the table's TRBD1 call for D was not verified on the DNA. TRBV21-1 counts as a pseudogene. The CDR3 is made up of 16 amino acids. The CDR3 reads CASSKGATGGNYEQYF. The CDR3 nucleotides are TGTGCCAGCAGCAAAGGCGCAACAGGGGGGAACTACGAGCAGTACTTC.

The chain links TRBV5-4 to TRBJ1-2, with a weak D call TRBD1 (6 bases). In germline, CDR1 is SGHNT, CDR2 YYREEE (reference sequence). V lost 1 base, J lost 12 bases, and 10 bases lay in between. CDR3 length equals 11 residues. The CDR3: CASSLYRDHTF. CDR3 in DNA: TGTGCCAGCAGCTTGTACAGGGACCACACCTTC.

This clone was seen once. The gene calls are TRBV5-1 and TRBJ2-7; D is unresolved. This CDR3 is built from 13 residues. The V end lost 0 bases, the J end lost 7 bases, and 11 bases lay between the germline ends. Germline V lookup: CDR1 SGHRS, CDR2 YFSETQ. The CDR3: CASSLERAWEQYF. In DNA, the CDR3 is TGCGCCAGCAGCTTGGAGCGTGCTTGGGAGCAGTACTTC.

This rearrangement joins TRBV28 to TRBJ1-2, with D unclear. The CDR3 contains 14 residues. CDR1 is MDHEN, CDR2 SYDVKM, per germline. V gave up 2 bases and J gave up 3 bases, with 10 bases separating them. CDR3 amino acids: CASSLRGPDYGYTF. The CDR3 DNA reads as TGTGCCAGCAGTTTACGGGGTCCTGACTATGGCTACACCTTC.

As DNA, the CDR3 is TGTGCCAGCAGCCTCAGGGGGCAATTTGACGTGGATGAAAAACTGTTTTTT. This gives the protein CASSLRGQFDVDEKLFF. This rearrangement joins TRBV2 to TRBJ1-4, with TRBD1 matching 8 bases. CDR3 length equals 17 residues. Germline CDR1 is SNHLY and CDR2 is FYNNEI. Trimming at V came to 6 bases and at J to 6 bases, leaving 15 bases not matched to a gene. The whole variable domain, remainder taken from reference TRBV2 and TRBJ1-4, is EPEVTQTPSHQVTQMGQEVILRCVPISNHLYFYWYRQILGQKVEFLVSFYNNEISEKSEIFDDQFSVERPDGSNFTLKIRSTKLEDSAMYFCASSLRGQFDVDEKLFFGSGTQLSVL.

V is TRBV30 and J is TRBJ2-5; 8 bases line up with TRBD1. This CDR3 contains 13 residues. Germline V lookup: CDR1 GTSNPN, CDR2 SVGIG (reference sequence). With V trimmed by 1 base and J by 5 bases, 3 bases remained unmatched. Here the CDR3 DNA reads TGTGCCTGGAGTGGGACAGGGCAGGAGACCCAGTACTTC. Translation: CAWSGTGQETQYF.

The rearrangement links TRBV19 to TRBJ2-1, with a tentative D call TRBD1 (5 bases). This CDR3 contains 13 residues. Germline CDR1 LNHDA, CDR2 SQIVND (reference sequence). V was cut by 8 bases and J by 6 bases, with 14 bases left in between. The CDR3 spells CASGPQGSNEQFF. The CDR3 coding sequence is TGTGCCAGTGGACCCCAGGGATCCAATGAGCAGTTCTTC.